Below are 10 T cell receptor beta chains sequenced from a single sample in a study of blood T cell repertoires in COVID-19. TCRdb keeps only in-frame clones here, not all; method: immunoSEQ multiplex PCR. The data show fewer than 250,000 clones, with about four fifths seen just once and about 3.6% held by the top ten. The source material was PBMCs or T cells enriched from blood (not recorded which). The receptors were sampled from a woman between 35 and 50 years old who had been exposed to COVID-19.

The CDR3 DNA reads TGTGCCAGCAGCTTAGGGGCGGGAAACTCCTACGAGCAGTACTTC. Residues: CASSLGAGNSYEQYF. The chain uses TRBV11-3 and TRBJ2-7, with a weak D call TRBD2 (6 bases). V was shortened by 1 base and J by 0 bases, with 10 bases between the two germline ends. The CDR3 has 15 amino acids. Germline values: CDR1 SGHNT, CDR2 YENEEA.

J is TRBJ1-4 and V is TRBV30, with TRBD1 as a possible D gene (6 bases). This CDR3 region has 17 residues. V shed 1 base and J shed 8 bases, with 23 bases lying between them. Per the germline V gene, CDR1 is GTSNPN and CDR2 is SVGIG (reference sequence). This CDR3 reads CAWSGRTTGILWEKLFF. The CDR3 region has the DNA TGTGCCTGGAGTGGCCGAACCACAGGGATATTGTGGGAAAAACTGTTTTTT.

This clone came up once. The chain is built from TRBV19 and TRBJ1-1, with 8 bases lining up with TRBD1. CDR1 is LNHDA and CDR2 is SQIVND in the germline V gene (reference sequence). The CDR3 consists of 14 residues. The V segment lost 8 bases and the J segment 3 bases; nucleotides outside the gene matches: 8. DNA of the CDR3: TGTGCCAGTCGAGGACAGGGAATTTACACTGAAGCTTTCTTT. This sequence encodes CASRGQGIYTEAFF.

This chain connects TRBV6-1 to TRBJ1-1, with D unresolved. This CDR3 has 14 amino acids. The germline V gene encodes CDR1 MNHNS and CDR2 SASEGT. Deletions cut 3 bases from V and 8 bases from J, with 16 bases between. CDR3 residues: CASSEVSGQREAFF. The DNA of the CDR3 is TGTGCCAGCAGTGAGGTCAGCGGGCAGCGGGAAGCTTTCTTT.

The rearrangement uses TRBV29-1 and TRBJ2-7; 8 bases match TRBD2. CDR1 is SQVTM, CDR2 ANQGSEA, per germline. Trimming at V came to 7 bases and at J to 2 bases, leaving 10 bases not matched to a gene. The CDR3 runs 14 residues. The CDR3 loop is CSARPGGGTYEQYF. CDR3 DNA: TGCAGCGCCCGCCCGGGGGGGGGTACCTACGAGCAGTACTTC.

The chain employs TRBV19 and TRBJ1-3, with D maybe TRBD1 (6 bases). The length of the CDR3 is 15 residues. The germline CDR1 and CDR2 sequences are LNHDA and SQIVND (reference sequence). The germline V and J ends were trimmed by 6 bases and 0 bases, with 12 bases remaining between them. The CDR3 DNA is TGTGCCAGTAGCCGTGACAGGAGCTCTGGAAACACCATATATTTT. Translation gives CASSRDRSSGNTIYF. The full variable domain, rest sourced from reference TRBV19 and TRBJ1-3, is DGGITQSPKYLFRKEGQNVTLSCEQNLNHDAMYWYRQDPGQGLRLIYYSQIVNDFQKGDIAEGYSVSREKKESFPLTVTSAQKNPTAFYLCASSRDRSSGNTIYFGEGSWLTVV.

This chain connects TRBV19 to TRBJ2-2; TRBD1 aligns across 7 bases. J was trimmed by 3 bases and V by 5 bases; bases with no gene match: 3. Germline loops: CDR1 LNHDA, CDR2 SQIVND (reference sequence). The CDR3 sequence is 14 residues long. In DNA form, the CDR3 reads TGTGCCAGTAGTGGGGGACAGTACACCGGGGAGCTGTTTTTT. The encoded protein is CASSGGQYTGELFF.

The J gene is TRBJ1-1, the V gene TRBV18; D uncertain. Per germline, CDR1 KGHSH and CDR2 LQKENI. The CDR3 sequence is 14 residues long. The V end was cut by 3 bases, the J end by 0 bases, with 8 bases between. CDR3 amino acids: CASSPQDLNTEAFF. CDR3 bases: TGTGCCAGCTCACCGCAGGATTTGAACACTGAAGCTTTCTTT.

The V gene is TRBV6-2 or TRBV6-3, the J gene TRBJ1-1, with D possibly matching TRBD1 (6 bases). Germline CDR1 and CDR2: MNHEY and SVGEGT. The CDR3 is made up of 16 amino acids. V shed 0 bases and J shed 3 bases, with 14 bases lying between them. CDR3 region: CASSYSKQGIYTEAFF. In DNA, the CDR3 is TGTGCCAGCAGTTACTCGAAACAGGGAATTTACACTGAAGCTTTCTTT.

V and J are TRBV5-1 and TRBJ1-2; 7 bases are shared with TRBD1. This CDR3 has 14 amino acids. Unmatched junction bases numbered 7, after V lost 4 bases and J lost 4 bases. Germline CDR1 is SGHRS and CDR2 is YFSETQ. The CDR3 loop is CASSAGTAGYGYTF. The DNA of the CDR3 is TGCGCCAGCAGCGCCGGGACAGCCGGCTATGGCTACACCTTC.